This T cell receptor beta chain was observed in a study of CD4+ T cells in melanoma. Whole-study results and caveats: Diverse differentiation states were reported for melanoma neoantigen-specific CD4+ T cells. A reported correlation linked neoantigen-specific CD4+ T cells to CD8+, macrophage and B cell function.

Of note for this clone: The antigen remains unidentified.

TCRdb's table, derived via immunoSEQ multiplex PCR, lists solely in-frame clones and lacks some. The sample carries about 21,000 clones, 78% recorded once. This CDR3 contains 17 residues. Germline V gene lookup returns CDR1 WNHNN and CDR2 SYGVQD (reference sequence). With V trimmed by 4 bases and J by 5 bases, 11 bases remained unmatched. This chain uses TRBV10-1 with TRBJ2-3; 11 nucleotides match TRBD2. The receptor was derived from a human donor with melanoma. CDR3 sequence reads: CASSGPSGGSGGDTQYF. The CDR3 DNA follows: TGCGCCAGCAGTGGTCCTAGCGGGGGGTCCGGGGGAGATACGCAGTATTTT.